This T cell receptor (beta chain) was retrieved from a study of healthy donors' naive CD4 and CD8 T cells. TCR libraries were built from about 0.55 ug of total RNA by linear amplification. TCRdb analysed the reads with MiXCR anew, one entry per CDR3 protein. The repertoire consists of 150,000 to 200,000 distinct CDR3 sequences, with over 60% occurring once and the leading ten covering roughly 2.4%. The sample consisted of naive CD4+ and CD8+ T cells sorted from blood, pooled from several donors. The sequence was collected from a pool of human donors in good health; the sample pools cells from several healthy donors.

The CDR3 nucleotides are TGTGCCAGCAGTTTAGGCGGGAGGAGCCTGGATACGCAGTATTTT. As protein: CASSLGGRSLDTQYF. The chain employs TRBV27 and TRBJ2-3, with TRBD2 identical over 8 bases. The CDR3 sequence is 15 residues long. The germline gives CDR1 MNHEY, CDR2 SMNVEV (reference sequence). J was trimmed by 6 bases and V by 2 bases; bases with no gene match: 7.